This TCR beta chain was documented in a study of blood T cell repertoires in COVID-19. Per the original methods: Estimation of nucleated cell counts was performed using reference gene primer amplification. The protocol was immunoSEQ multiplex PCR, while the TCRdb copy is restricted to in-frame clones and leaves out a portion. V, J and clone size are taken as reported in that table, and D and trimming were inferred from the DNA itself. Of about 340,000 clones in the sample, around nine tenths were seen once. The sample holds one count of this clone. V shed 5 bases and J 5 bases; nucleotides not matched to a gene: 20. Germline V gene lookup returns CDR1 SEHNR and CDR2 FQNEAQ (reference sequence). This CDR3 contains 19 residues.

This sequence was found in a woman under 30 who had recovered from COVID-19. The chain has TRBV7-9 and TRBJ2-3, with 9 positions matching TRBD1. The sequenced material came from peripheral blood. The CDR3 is CASSPALPGQGSRQDTQYF. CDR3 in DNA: TGTGCCAGCAGCCCAGCACTACCGGGACAGGGTTCGCGGCAAGATACGCAGTATTTT.